This T cell receptor (beta chain) is drawn from a study of naive and memory T cell subsets. This clonotype was detected ten times or more. Antigen unknown. The junction departs from germline at one end; a sequencing error may be responsible. This CDR3 comprises 15 residues. Germline V gives CDR1 LGHNA, CDR2 YNFKEQ. Two oligonucleotides, mixed equimolar, formed the beta constant-region primer covering TRBC1 and TRBC2. The ligated cDNA underwent four PCR rounds using SP2 and nested alpha and beta constant-region primers. Ligation attached a single-stranded oligonucleotide with a 12-nucleotide UMI and the SP2 primer to the cDNA 3' end. TCRdb fed the UMI-ligation and nested PCR reads into MiXCR, producing one record per CDR3 protein. The sample shows about 18,000 distinct CDR3 sequences, roughly 8.4% of them seen only once. Findings and limits, study-wide: Diversity fell and Gini index rose from naive through CM, EM, EMRA. In naive cells, over 85% of TCR sequences were seen only once. Naive and memory repertoire findings lacked a ground truth for validation.

The chain couples TRBV4-2 to TRBJ1-1, with D perhaps TRBD1 (6 bases). The origin of this receptor is a human donor in good health. Material: central memory CD8+ T cells from blood. The CDR3 coding sequence is TGTCCCAGCAGCCAAATACAGGGTCTGTCGGCTGAAGCTTTCTTT. It translates to CPSSQIQGLSAEAFF.